What follows are 24 T cell receptor beta chains derived from one specimen sequenced in a study of blood T cell repertoires in COVID-19 (dated by TCRdb to 2019 to 2021). The library came from the immunoSEQ multiplex PCR assay. Held by TCRdb, this immuneACCESS table contains in-frame sequences only and omits some clones. Under half of the omission traces to an unresolved V gene where checked; the cause of the rest is unknown. Present in this sample are 250,000 or so clones, roughly 86% of which were seen just once. The ten largest clones take up around 2.8% of the sample. The sample taken for sequencing was peripheral blood. Receptors originate from a woman aged 60-70 years with acute or convalescent COVID-19.

This clone showed up just once. This sequence joins TRBV7-2 and TRBJ1-2; 7 bases align to TRBD1. This CDR3 spans 17 amino acids. J lost 4 bases, V lost 1 base, and 12 bases had no gene match. Germline-derived CDR1 and CDR2 are SGHTA and FQGNSA. The CDR3 DNA is TGTGCCAGCAGCTTAGAATTATCGGGACAGTTAGCCTATGGCTACACCTTC. Translation gives CASSLELSGQLAYGYTF.

J is TRBJ2-7 and V is TRBV10-3; 10 nucleotides line up with TRBD1. Germline V gene data show CDR1 as ENHRY and CDR2 as SYGVKD. The CDR3 sequence is 17 residues long. Trimming removed 3 bases from V and 1 base from J; junction bases left unmatched: 9. The CDR3 loop is CAISEKGRDRGSYEQYF. DNA for the CDR3: TGTGCCATCAGTGAAAAAGGACGGGACAGGGGATCCTACGAGCAGTACTTC.

This chain links TRBV24-1 with TRBJ2-4; a weak D match, TRBD1 (6 bases). CDR1 and CDR2 (germline): KGHDR, SFDVKD. The CDR3 is 15 residues long. V lost 6 bases to trimming and J lost 8 bases, with 19 bases between them. The DNA for the CDR3 is TGTGCCACCAGTTCTGGACAGCTAAAGAGGGACATTCAGTACTTC. Protein sequence: CATSSGQLKRDIQYF.

The gene calls are TRBV7-2 and TRBJ1-5, with D unclear. Germline CDR1 and CDR2: SGHTA and FQGNSA. This CDR3 spans 13 amino acids. Trimming pared 1 base from V and 7 bases from J, leaving 8 bases between. The CDR3 DNA follows: TGTGCCAGCAGCTTAGGGGAGTGGCAGCCCCAGCATTTT. As protein: CASSLGEWQPQHF.

The chain couples TRBV29-1 to TRBJ1-2; maybe TRBD1 (6 bases). V lost 7 bases and J lost 3, with 21 bases in between. The germline CDR1 and CDR2 sequences are SQVTM and ANQGSEA. CDR3 size: 15 residues. The CDR3 is CSAGPPTGLDYGYTF. CDR3 bases: TGCAGCGCCGGCCCCCCAACAGGGTTGGACTATGGCTACACCTTC.

This clone has only a few counts. The chain employs TRBV2 and TRBJ2-7, with 7 bases fitting TRBD1. CDR1 is SNHLY, CDR2 FYNNEI, per germline. The CDR3 has 14 amino acids. J was trimmed by 2 bases and V by 7 bases; bases with no gene match: 8. The CDR3 loop is CASMKTGDPYEQYF. The CDR3 bases are TGTGCCAGCATGAAAACAGGGGATCCCTACGAGCAGTACTTC.

This clone has a single count. The chain links TRBV3-1 (or the pseudogene TRBV3-2) to TRBJ2-5; 11 bases map to TRBD2. The CDR3 contains 17 residues. Germline lookup yields CDR1 LGHDT and CDR2 YNNKEL (reference sequence). After removal of 0 bases from V and 5 bases from J, the junction contained 8 bases not matched to a gene. The CDR3 sequence is CASSQDGTSGSRETQYF. The CDR3 coding sequence is TGTGCCAGCAGCCAAGATGGTACTAGCGGGAGCCGGGAGACCCAGTACTTC.

The rearrangement links TRBV28 to TRBJ2-6; TRBD2 agrees at 8 bases. Germline V CDR1 and CDR2: MDHEN, SYDVKM. Trimming removed 5 bases from V and 2 bases from J; junction bases left unmatched: 8. The CDR3 loop spans 17 amino acids. The CDR3: CASSPSAGVPGANVLTF. For the CDR3, the DNA is TGTGCCAGCAGTCCCTCAGCGGGAGTGCCTGGGGCCAACGTCCTGACTTTC.

The chain carries TRBV19 and TRBJ1-1, with 11 bases identical to TRBD1. The CDR3 covers 12 residues. After removal of 10 bases from V and 4 bases from J, the junction contained 2 bases not matched to a gene. Germline loops: CDR1 LNHDA, CDR2 SQIVND (reference sequence). The CDR3 region has the DNA TGTGCCACTGGACAGGGGGCCACTGAAGCTTTCTTT. This codes for CATGQGATEAFF. Using reference TRBV19 and TRBJ1-1 for the parts outside the CDR3, the full variable domain is DGGITQSPKYLFRKEGQNVTLSCEQNLNHDAMYWYRQDPGQGLRLIYYSQIVNDFQKGDIAEGYSVSREKKESFPLTVTSAQKNPTAFYLCATGQGATEAFFGQGTRLTVV.

V usage is TRBV19 and J usage is TRBJ2-1; D may be TRBD2 (5 bases). The CDR3 is 15 amino acids. V was clipped by 3 bases and J by 0 bases, with 9 bases between them. CDR1 and CDR2 from the germline V gene are LNHDA and SQIVND (reference sequence). CDR3 in DNA: TGTGCCAGTAGTATCAGAGGGAGCTCCTACAATGAGCAGTTCTTC. This gives the protein CASSIRGSSYNEQFF.

J is TRBJ1-4 and V is TRBV4-1; weak D call: TRBD1 (6 bases). There are 14 residues in the CDR3. Germline V lookup: CDR1 MGHRA, CDR2 YSYEKL. The V gene lost 1 base and the J gene lost 7 bases, with 10 bases spanning the gap. The CDR3 DNA sequence: TGCGCCAGCAGCCAAGTTCAGGGGCTTGAAAAACTGTTTTTT. Encoded protein: CASSQVQGLEKLFF.

The gene calls are TRBV19 and TRBJ1-5, with 7 bases matching TRBD1. V was pared by 9 bases and J by 5 bases, with 10 bases of the junction left unmatched. The CDR3 contains 14 residues. In germline, CDR1 is LNHDA, CDR2 SQIVND (reference sequence). Written as DNA, the CDR3 is TGTGCCAGCAGAAGGGACAGCAATTATCAGCCCCAGCATTTT. Translating gives CASRRDSNYQPQHF.

V and J are TRBV18 and TRBJ2-7; 8 bases map to TRBD1. The V and J ends lost 2 bases and 0 bases, in that order; junction bases with no gene match: 6. Germline assignment: CDR1 KGHSH and CDR2 LQKENI. The CDR3 loop spans 16 amino acids. In DNA form, the CDR3 reads TGTGCCAGCTCACCATTGTGGGGACAGGACTCCTACGAGCAGTACTTC. It translates to CASSPLWGQDSYEQYF. Based on the CDR3 plus reference TRBV18 and TRBJ2-7, the full variable domain is NAGVMQNPRHLVRRRGQEARLRCSPMKGHSHVYWYRQLPEEGLKFMVYLQKENIIDESGMPKERFSAEFPKEGPSILRIQQVVRGDSAAYFCASSPLWGQDSYEQYFGPGTRLTVT.

This chain connects TRBV5-4 to TRBJ1-2, with 7 bases matching TRBD1. Trimming took 4 bases from V and 4 from J; bases not matched to a gene: 7. The CDR3 has 14 amino acids. Germline CDR1 SGHNT, CDR2 YYREEE (reference sequence). The CDR3 protein is CASSLGTEFYGYTF. The CDR3 region has the DNA TGTGCCAGCAGCCTCGGGACAGAATTCTATGGCTACACCTTC.

This chain connects TRBV18 to TRBJ1-2; TRBD1 matches 12 bases. The CDR3 has 15 residues. V lost 3 bases and J lost 3; bases outside the gene matches: 2. Germline CDR1 and CDR2: KGHSH and LQKENI. CDR3 sequence reads: CASSPGTGGYYGYTF. CDR3 nucleotide sequence: TGTGCCAGCTCACCCGGGACAGGGGGCTACTATGGCTACACCTTC. Supplemented by reference TRBV18 and TRBJ1-2, the full variable domain reads NAGVMQNPRHLVRRRGQEARLRCSPMKGHSHVYWYRQLPEEGLKFMVYLQKENIIDESGMPKERFSAEFPKEGPSILRIQQVVRGDSAAYFCASSPGTGGYYGYTFGSGTRLTVV.

The chain couples TRBV2 to TRBJ1-2, with 11 bases lining up with TRBD1. Germline trimming cut 6 bases from V and 0 bases from J; bases unmatched to any gene: 6. Germline CDR1 SNHLY, CDR2 FYNNEI. This CDR3 comprises 16 residues. The CDR3: CASRRTGGSANYGYTF. CDR3 DNA sequence: TGTGCCAGCAGAAGGACAGGGGGCTCAGCTAACTATGGCTACACCTTC.

This sequence joins TRBV24-1 and TRBJ2-5; maybe TRBD1 (6 bases). The length of the CDR3 is 15 residues. The germline V gene encodes CDR1 KGHDR and CDR2 SFDVKD. Trimming left V 5 bases short and J 1 base short, with 13 bases between. CDR3 loop: CATSASQGSQETQYF. The CDR3 region has the DNA TGTGCCACCAGTGCCTCTCAGGGGTCCCAAGAGACCCAGTACTTC.

This clone was observed a single time. The chain carries TRBV7-9 and TRBJ1-1; D might be TRBD1 (5 bases). From germline, CDR1 is SEHNR and CDR2 FQNEAQ (reference sequence). With 6 bases removed from V and 0 bases from J, the gap between germline ends came to 8 bases. The CDR3 sequence is 13 residues long. DNA of the CDR3: TGTGCCAGCAGACCGGGGGTGAACACTGAAGCTTTCTTT. This translates into CASRPGVNTEAFF.

This clone occurred a few times. The CDR3 DNA is TGTGCCAGCAGACCCCGGGGACAGCGTAATGAAAAACTGTTTTTT. Translating gives CASRPRGQRNEKLFF. The genes are TRBV6-5 and TRBJ1-4, with TRBD1 identical over 7 bases. The V gene end was trimmed by 6 bases and the J gene end by 4 bases; junction bases not matched to a gene: 8. Germline lookup yields CDR1 MNHEY and CDR2 SVGAGI. CDR3 length: 15 amino acids.

This clone has just one count. The chain is built from TRBV27 and TRBJ2-1, with 9 positions matching TRBD1. V shed 1 base, J shed 9 bases, and the junction held 7 bases outside the gene matches. From germline, CDR1 is MNHEY and CDR2 SMNVEV (reference sequence). This CDR3 has 15 residues. CDR3 amino acids: CASSLWTGEAVEQFF. The CDR3 nucleotides are TGTGCCAGCAGTTTATGGACAGGGGAGGCGGTTGAGCAGTTCTTC.

The rearrangement joins TRBV3-1 (or the pseudogene TRBV3-2) to TRBJ2-6, with D perhaps matching TRBD1 (6 bases). V shed 4 bases and J shed 3 bases, with 10 bases lying between them. The CDR3 has 15 residues. Germline assignment: CDR1 LGHDT and CDR2 YNNKEL (reference sequence). This CDR3 reads CASSLQGYGANVLTF. The CDR3 coding sequence is TGTGCCAGCAGCCTACAGGGTTATGGGGCCAACGTCCTGACTTTC.

The chain is built from TRBV19 and TRBJ2-1; 13 positions match TRBD2. Germline-derived CDR1 and CDR2 are LNHDA and SQIVND (reference sequence). This CDR3 is built from 18 residues. V gave up 4 bases and J gave up 7 bases; unmatched junction bases: 13. CDR3 in amino acids: CASSRTSGGPTGLNEQFF. CDR3 in DNA: TGTGCCAGTAGTAGGACTAGCGGGGGACCTACGGGTCTAAATGAGCAGTTCTTC.

The V call is TRBV5-1, the J call TRBJ2-1; D may be TRBD2 (6 bases). The CDR3 loop spans 12 amino acids. The V gene lost 4 bases and the J gene lost 5 bases, with 7 bases spanning the gap. Germline CDR1 SGHRS, CDR2 YFSETQ. CDR3: CASSPGDNEQFF. For the CDR3, the DNA is TGCGCCAGCAGCCCGGGGGACAATGAGCAGTTCTTC.

The chain's CDR3 is CASAEGNTGELFF. CDR3 nucleotide sequence: TGTGCCAGCGCGGAGGGGAACACCGGGGAGCTGTTTTTT. The chain recombines TRBV6-5 with TRBJ2-2; weak D call: TRBD2 (6 bases). The germline V and J ends were trimmed by 8 bases and 1 base, with 8 bases remaining between them. Germline V gene lookup returns CDR1 MNHEY and CDR2 SVGAGI. The CDR3 consists of 13 residues.